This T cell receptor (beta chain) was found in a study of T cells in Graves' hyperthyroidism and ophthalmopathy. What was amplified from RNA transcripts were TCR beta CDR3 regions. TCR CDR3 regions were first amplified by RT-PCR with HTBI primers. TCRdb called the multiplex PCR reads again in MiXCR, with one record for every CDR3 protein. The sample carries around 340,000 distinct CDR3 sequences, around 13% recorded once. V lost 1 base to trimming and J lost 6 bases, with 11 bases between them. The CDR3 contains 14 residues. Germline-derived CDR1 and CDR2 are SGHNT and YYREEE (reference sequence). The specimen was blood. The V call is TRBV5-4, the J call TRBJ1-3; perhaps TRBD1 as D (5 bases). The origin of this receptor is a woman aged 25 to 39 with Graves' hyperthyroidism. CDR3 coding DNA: TGTGCCAGCAGCTTGAGGGGCACCCAAAACACCATATATTTT. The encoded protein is CASSLRGTQNTIYF.